Listed here is a single T cell receptor (beta chain). CDR1 SGHTS and CDR2 YDEGEE come from the germline V gene. CDR3 length: 18 residues. V was shortened by 0 bases and J by 2 bases, with 21 bases between the two germline ends. The source of the sample is a study of blood T cell repertoires in COVID-19. Original methodology: Estimates of nucleated cell counts were drawn from the amplification of reference gene primers. The data were produced by immunoSEQ multiplex PCR, yet TCRdb's version contains in-frame clones alone and is incomplete. The V and J calls and clone size were taken over from that table, and D and trimming were inferred from the DNA. The top ten hold roughly 5.6% of the sample, which has 90,000 to 120,000 clones, roughly 90% seen once.

This receptor was identified in a human donor in a cohort sampled during active COVID-19. The rearrangement links TRBV5-8 to TRBJ2-7, with a tentative D call TRBD1 (5 bases). The sequencing sample was made of peripheral blood. The CDR3 DNA follows: TGTGCCAGCAGCTTGGGAAAGGGGTACCAGGGTAGGGCCTACGAGCAGTACTTC. Translating it yields CASSLGKGYQGRAYEQYF.